This is a list of T cell receptor beta chains from one sample in a study of cytomegalovirus exposure and HLA in healthy donors. Profiled with immunoSEQ multiplex PCR; TCRdb holds only in-frame clones, not every one. The repertoire holds 100,000 to 150,000 clones, under 12% seen once, with around 5% in the top ten. The sequencing input was PBMCs. These TCRs come from a woman aged 18-29 years in good health and CMV-seropositive. Both conserved end residues are part of each CDR3. The D gene is left open where the match is weak. Not every row has a clone size; where given, it reads once, few, many or a size class.

abundance	v_gene	d_gene	j_gene	CDR3aa	CDR3nt
.	TRBV4-1	.	TRBJ2-3	CASSQDDSPRDTQYF	TGCGCCAGCAGCCAAGATGACAGCCCCAGAGATACGCAGTATTTT
few	TRBV6-6	TRBD1	TRBJ2-7	CASSLTTGYYEQYF	TGTGCCAGCAGCCTTACGACAGGGTACTACGAGCAGTACTTC
few	TRBV10-3	TRBD2	TRBJ2-3	CAISGSPGTSEDTQYF	TGTGCCATCAGCGGGAGTCCCGGGACTAGCGAAGATACGCAGTATTTT
few	TRBV18	.	TRBJ2-7	CASSSLPWVREQYF	TGTGCCAGCTCATCCCTCCCGTGGGTGAGGGAGCAGTACTTC
.	TRBV5-1	.	TRBJ2-2	CASNTGQVTGELFF	TGCGCCAGCAACACAGGGCAGGTTACCGGGGAGCTGTTTTTT
.	TRBV10-3	.	TRBJ1-1	CAAGQLNTEAFF	TGTGCCGCCGGACAGTTGAACACTGAAGCTTTCTTT
few	TRBV28	TRBD2	TRBJ2-3	CASSLGGTSGYSTDTQYF	TGTGCCAGCAGTTTGGGGGGGACTAGCGGGTATAGCACAGATACGCAGTATTTT
few	TRBV18	.	TRBJ2-7	CASSDDGGGSFWDEQYF	TGTGCCAGCTCCGACGACGGGGGCGGGAGTTTCTGGGACGAGCAGTACTTC
.	TRBV13	TRBD1	TRBJ1-4	CASSSRDRGEKLFF	TGTGCCAGCAGCTCCCGGGACAGGGGAGAAAAACTGTTTTTT
.	TRBV18	TRBD1	TRBJ1-2	CASSAGPGQNSGYGYTF	TGTGCCAGCTCGGCTGGACCGGGACAGAATTCAGGGTATGGCTACACCTTC
few	TRBV9	.	TRBJ2-1	CASSVMGSNEQFF	TGTGCCAGCAGCGTAATGGGCTCCAATGAGCAGTTCTTC
few	TRBV5-1	TRBD2	TRBJ2-5	CASSLGGTSKETQYF	TGCGCCAGCAGCTTGGGTGGGACTAGCAAAGAGACCCAGTACTTC
.	TRBV7-8	.	TRBJ1-3	CASSFTLVASSGNTIYF	TGTGCCAGCAGCTTTACTTTGGTCGCGAGCTCTGGAAACACCATATATTTT
few	TRBV7-9	TRBD2	TRBJ2-4	CALGGDIQYF	TGTGCCCTGGGAGGGGACATTCAGTACTTC
.	TRBV14	TRBD2	TRBJ2-7	CASSQATSGDYEQYF	TGTGCCAGCAGCCAAGCGACTAGCGGGGATTACGAGCAGTACTTC
.	TRBV19	TRBD1	TRBJ1-1	CASSWGDSLHTEAFF	TGTGCCAGTAGTTGGGGGGACAGCCTACACACTGAAGCTTTCTTT
.	TRBV2	.	TRBJ2-1	CARSDESSKFF	TGTGCCAGAAGTGATGAATCTAGTAAGTTCTTC
medium-sized	TRBV6-4	.	TRBJ2-2	CASSAGVDTGELFF	TGTGCCAGCAGTGCAGGGGTGGACACCGGGGAGCTGTTTTTT
few	TRBV10-1	.	TRBJ1-2	CASSEWGDYGYTF	TGCGCCAGCAGTGAATGGGGAGACTATGGCTACACCTTC
.	TRBV5-8	TRBD1	TRBJ2-1	CASSLAYRTGGNEQFF	TGTGCCAGCAGCTTGGCCTATCGGACAGGGGGCAATGAGCAGTTCTTC
.	TRBV18	.	TRBJ1-1	CASSPTGREPEAFF	TGTGCCAGCTCACCAACAGGGAGGGAGCCTGAAGCTTTCTTT
few	TRBV30	TRBD1	TRBJ2-6	CAWSPLPGQGLLSGANVLTF	TGTGCCTGGAGTCCTTTACCGGGACAGGGCCTACTCTCTGGGGCCAACGTCCTGACTTTC
few	TRBV5-5	.	TRBJ2-6	CASSTGLSSGANVLTF	TGTGCCAGCAGCACGGGACTCTCCTCTGGGGCCAACGTCCTGACTTTC
.	TRBV28	.	TRBJ1-5	CASSLPKQGRQPQHF	TGTGCCAGCAGCCTCCCTAAACAGGGCAGGCAGCCCCAGCATTTT
.	TRBV6-4	TRBD2	TRBJ2-3	CASSDSTSGSYTQYF	TGTGCCAGCAGTGACTCGACTAGCGGGAGTTATACGCAGTATTTT
many	TRBV6-6	TRBD1	TRBJ1-1	CATGPGQHTEAFF	TGTGCCACCGGCCCGGGACAGCACACTGAAGCTTTCTTT
.	TRBV27	.	TRBJ2-7	CASSPVVVPREANYEQYF	TGTGCCAGCAGTCCCGTCGTGGTTCCCCGGGAAGCAAACTACGAGCAGTACTTC
few	TRBV29-1	.	TRBJ1-2	CSVGTPPYTF	TGCAGCGTAGGGACTCCACCCTACACCTTC
few	TRBV19	TRBD2	TRBJ2-7	CASSPGLAQEQYF	TGTGCCAGTAGTCCGGGACTAGCTCAGGAGCAGTACTTC
few	TRBV9	TRBD2	TRBJ2-5	CASSPGTSGSRQETQYF	TGTGCCAGCAGCCCCGGGACTAGCGGGAGTCGGCAAGAGACCCAGTACTTC
few	TRBV21-1	.	TRBJ2-7	CASSKAVSGASYEQYF	TGTGCCAGCAGCAAAGCGGTTAGCGGGGCATCCTACGAGCAGTACTTC
few	TRBV2	.	TRBJ2-1	CASSGGMSSYNEQFF	TGTGCCAGCAGTGGCGGTATGAGCTCCTACAATGAGCAGTTCTTC
.	TRBV6-1	TRBD1	TRBJ2-1	CASSDAQGAISYNEQFF	TGTGCCAGCAGTGATGCACAGGGGGCTATCTCCTACAATGAGCAGTTCTTC
few	TRBV15	TRBD1	TRBJ1-3	CATSPRDRGNTIYF	TGTGCCACCAGCCCCCGGGACAGGGGAAACACCATATATTTT
medium-sized	TRBV6-5	TRBD2	TRBJ2-1	CASSYRGSLPNEQFF	TGTGCCAGCAGTTACCGCGGGAGCCTACCCAATGAGCAGTTCTTC
few	TRBV10-1	TRBD2	TRBJ2-1	CASSGLAGLEQFF	TGCGCCAGCAGTGGTCTAGCGGGACTTGAGCAGTTCTTC